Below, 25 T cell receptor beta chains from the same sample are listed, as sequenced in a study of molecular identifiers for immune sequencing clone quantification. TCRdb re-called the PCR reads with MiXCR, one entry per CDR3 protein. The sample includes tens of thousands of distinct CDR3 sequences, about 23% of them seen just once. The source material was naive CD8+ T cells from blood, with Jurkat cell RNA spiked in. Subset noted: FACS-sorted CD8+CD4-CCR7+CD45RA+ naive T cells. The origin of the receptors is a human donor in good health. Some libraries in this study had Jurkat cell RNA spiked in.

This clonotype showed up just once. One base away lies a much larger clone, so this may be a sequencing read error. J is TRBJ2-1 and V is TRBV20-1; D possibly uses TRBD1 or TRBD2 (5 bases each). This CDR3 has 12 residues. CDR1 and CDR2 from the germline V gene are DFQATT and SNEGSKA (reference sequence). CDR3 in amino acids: CGAGDRYNEQFF. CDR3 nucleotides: TGCGGTGCTGGGGACCGATACAATGAGCAGTTCTTC.

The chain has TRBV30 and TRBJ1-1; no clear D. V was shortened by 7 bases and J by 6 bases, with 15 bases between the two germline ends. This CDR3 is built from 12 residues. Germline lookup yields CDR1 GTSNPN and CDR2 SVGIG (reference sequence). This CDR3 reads CAYWTVNAEAFF. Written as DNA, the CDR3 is TGTGCCTATTGGACGGTTAACGCTGAAGCTTTCTTT.

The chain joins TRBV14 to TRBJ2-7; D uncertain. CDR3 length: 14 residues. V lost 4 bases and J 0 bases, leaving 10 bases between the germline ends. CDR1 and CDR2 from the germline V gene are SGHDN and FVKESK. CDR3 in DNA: TGTGCCAGCAGCCTGGGGTTCGGCTCCTACGAGCAGTACTTC. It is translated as CASSLGFGSYEQYF. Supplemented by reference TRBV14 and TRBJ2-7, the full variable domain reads EAGVTQFPSHSVIEKGQTVTLRCDPISGHDNLYWYRRVMGKEIKFLLHFVKESKQDESGMPNNRFLAERTGGTYSTLKVQPAELEDSGVYFCASSLGFGSYEQYFGPGTRLTVT.

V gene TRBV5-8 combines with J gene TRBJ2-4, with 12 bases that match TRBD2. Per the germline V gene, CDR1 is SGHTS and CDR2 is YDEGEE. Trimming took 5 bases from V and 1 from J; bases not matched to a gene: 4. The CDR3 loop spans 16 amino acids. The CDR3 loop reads CASRKGLAGAKNIQYF. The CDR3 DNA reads TGTGCCAGCAGAAAAGGACTAGCGGGGGCCAAAAACATTCAGTACTTC.

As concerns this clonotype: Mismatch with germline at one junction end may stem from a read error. For the CDR3, the DNA is TGTGCGAGCAGCCACGGACTCAGAGATTTTTCCGAGCAGTACTTC. It is translated as CASSHGLRDFSEQYF. The chain uses TRBV5-6 and TRBJ2-7, with D possibly being TRBD2 (5 bases). The germline gives CDR1 SGHDT, CDR2 YYEEEE. This CDR3 contains 15 residues. The complete variable domain, with remaining parts taken from reference TRBV5-6 and TRBJ2-7, reads DAGVTQSPTHLIKTRGQQVTLRCSPKSGHDTVSWYQQALGQGPQFIFQYYEEEERQRGNFPDRFSGHQFPNYSSELNVNALLLGDSALYLCASSHGLRDFSEQYFGPGTRLTVT.

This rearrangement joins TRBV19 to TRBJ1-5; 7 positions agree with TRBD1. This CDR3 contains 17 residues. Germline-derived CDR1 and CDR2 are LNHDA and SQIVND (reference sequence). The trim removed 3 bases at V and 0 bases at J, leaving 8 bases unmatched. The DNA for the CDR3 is TGTGCCAGTAGTATTTCCTCGGGACAGCATAGCAATCAGCCCCAGCATTTT. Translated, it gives CASSISSGQHSNQPQHF.

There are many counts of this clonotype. CDR3 sequence reads: CASSLAENTEAFF. As DNA, the CDR3 is TGTGCCAGCAGCTTGGCGGAGAACACTGAAGCTTTCTTT. The chain links TRBV7-9 to TRBJ1-1, with D unresolved. This CDR3 has 13 amino acids. V was shortened by 3 bases and J by 1 base, with 6 bases between the two germline ends. The germline gives CDR1 SEHNR, CDR2 FQNEAQ (reference sequence).

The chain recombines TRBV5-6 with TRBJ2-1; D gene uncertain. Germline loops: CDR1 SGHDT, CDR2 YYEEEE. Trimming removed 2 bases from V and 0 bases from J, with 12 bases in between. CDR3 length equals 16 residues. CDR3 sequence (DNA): TGTGCCAGCAGCTTAATCGCGAGGTACTCCTACAATGAGCAGTTCTTC. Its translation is CASSLIARYSYNEQFF.

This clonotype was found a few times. The CDR3 sequence is CASSQGLAGVLYNEQFF. CDR3 DNA sequence: TGCGCCAGCAGCCAAGGTCTAGCGGGAGTACTCTACAATGAGCAGTTCTTC. The chain carries TRBV4-3 and TRBJ2-1, with 10 bases fitting TRBD2. This CDR3 is 17 amino acids long. With 1 base clipped from V and 3 bases from J, the junction kept 6 bases outside the gene matches. From germline, CDR1 is LGHNA and CDR2 YSLEER.

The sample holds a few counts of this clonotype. The CDR3, as DNA: TGCAGCGTTGAAAAGGGACTTAACTACGAGCAGTACTTC. It translates to CSVEKGLNYEQYF. The J gene is TRBJ2-7, the V gene TRBV29-1; D may be TRBD2 (6 bases). This CDR3 region has 13 residues. Germline loops: CDR1 SQVTM, CDR2 ANQGSEA. Trimming cost V 2 bases and J 3 bases, with 11 bases left between them.

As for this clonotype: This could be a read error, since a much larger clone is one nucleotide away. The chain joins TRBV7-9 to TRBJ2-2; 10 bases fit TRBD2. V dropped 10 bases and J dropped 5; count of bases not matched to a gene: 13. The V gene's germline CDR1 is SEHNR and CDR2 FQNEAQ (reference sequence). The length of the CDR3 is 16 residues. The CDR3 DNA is TGTGCCAACAGTACCACTAGCGGGGAACGGACCGGGGAGCTGTTTTTT. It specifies CANSTTSGERTGELFF.

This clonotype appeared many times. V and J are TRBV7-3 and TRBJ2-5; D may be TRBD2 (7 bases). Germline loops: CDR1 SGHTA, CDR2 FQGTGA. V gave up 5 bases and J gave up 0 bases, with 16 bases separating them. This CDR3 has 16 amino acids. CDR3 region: CASSPYGGRNQETQYF. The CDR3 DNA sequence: TGTGCCAGCAGCCCCTACGGGGGGCGAAACCAAGAGACCCAGTACTTC. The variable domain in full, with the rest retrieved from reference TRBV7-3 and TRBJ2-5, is GAGVSQTPSNKVTEKGKYVELRCDPISGHTALYWYRQSLGQGPEFLIYFQGTGAADDSGLPNDRFFAVRPEGSVSTLKIQRTERGDSAVYLCASSPYGGRNQETQYFGPGTRLLVL.

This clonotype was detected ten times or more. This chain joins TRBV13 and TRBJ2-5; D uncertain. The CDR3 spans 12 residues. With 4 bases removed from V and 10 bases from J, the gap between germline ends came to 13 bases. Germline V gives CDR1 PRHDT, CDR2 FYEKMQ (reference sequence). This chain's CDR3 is CASSYYEASQYF. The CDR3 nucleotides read TGTGCCAGCAGCTACTACGAGGCGAGCCAGTACTTC.

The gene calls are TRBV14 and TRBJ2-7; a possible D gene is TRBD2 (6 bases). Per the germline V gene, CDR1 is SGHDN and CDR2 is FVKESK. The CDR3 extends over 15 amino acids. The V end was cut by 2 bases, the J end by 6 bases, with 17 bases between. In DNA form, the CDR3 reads TGTGCCAGCAGCCAAAATAAGCGGCGGGATTCCGAGCAGTACTTC. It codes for CASSQNKRRDSEQYF.

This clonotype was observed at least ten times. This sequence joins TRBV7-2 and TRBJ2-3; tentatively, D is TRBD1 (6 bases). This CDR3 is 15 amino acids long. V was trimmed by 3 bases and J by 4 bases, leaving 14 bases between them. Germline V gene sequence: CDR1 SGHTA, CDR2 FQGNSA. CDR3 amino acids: CASSFRSDSSDTQYF. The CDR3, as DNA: TGTGCCAGCAGCTTTAGGTCGGACAGTTCAGATACGCAGTATTTT.

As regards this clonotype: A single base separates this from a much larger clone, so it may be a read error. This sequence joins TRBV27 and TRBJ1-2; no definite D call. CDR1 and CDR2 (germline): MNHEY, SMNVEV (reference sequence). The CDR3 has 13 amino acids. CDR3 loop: CSSSLRSDYGYTF. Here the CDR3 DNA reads TGTTCCAGCAGTTTAAGGTCAGACTATGGCTACACCTTC.

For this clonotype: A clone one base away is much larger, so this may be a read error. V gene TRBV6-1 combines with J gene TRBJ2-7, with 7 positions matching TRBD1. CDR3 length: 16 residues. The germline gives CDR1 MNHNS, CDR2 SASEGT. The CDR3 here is CASSESLGQVLYKQYF. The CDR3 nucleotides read TGTGCCAGCAGTGAAAGTTTAGGACAGGTTCTCTACAAGCAGTACTTC.

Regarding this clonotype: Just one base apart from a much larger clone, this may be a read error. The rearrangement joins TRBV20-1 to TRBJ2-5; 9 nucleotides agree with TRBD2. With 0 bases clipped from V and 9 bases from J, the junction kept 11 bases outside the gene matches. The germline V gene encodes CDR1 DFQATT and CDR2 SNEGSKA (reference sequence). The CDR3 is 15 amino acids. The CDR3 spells CSARDPGTSLEAQYF. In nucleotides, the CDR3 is TGCAGTGCTAGAGATCCGGGGACTAGCTTGGAGGCCCAGTACTTC.

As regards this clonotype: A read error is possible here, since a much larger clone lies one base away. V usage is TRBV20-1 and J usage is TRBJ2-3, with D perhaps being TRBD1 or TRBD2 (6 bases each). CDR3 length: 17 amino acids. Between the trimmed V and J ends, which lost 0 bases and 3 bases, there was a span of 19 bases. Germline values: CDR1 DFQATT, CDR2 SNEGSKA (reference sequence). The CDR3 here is CSARDERGLRVTDTQYF. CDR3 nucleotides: TGCAGTGCTAGAGATGAACGGGGGCTTCGGGTAACAGATACGCAGTATTTT.

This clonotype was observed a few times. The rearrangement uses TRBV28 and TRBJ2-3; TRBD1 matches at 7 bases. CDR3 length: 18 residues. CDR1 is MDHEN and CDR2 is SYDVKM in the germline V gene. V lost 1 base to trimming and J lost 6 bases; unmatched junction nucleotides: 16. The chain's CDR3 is CASSLFPAEQGLGDTQYF. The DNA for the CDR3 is TGTGCCAGCAGTTTATTTCCCGCGGAACAGGGGCTTGGGGATACGCAGTATTTT.

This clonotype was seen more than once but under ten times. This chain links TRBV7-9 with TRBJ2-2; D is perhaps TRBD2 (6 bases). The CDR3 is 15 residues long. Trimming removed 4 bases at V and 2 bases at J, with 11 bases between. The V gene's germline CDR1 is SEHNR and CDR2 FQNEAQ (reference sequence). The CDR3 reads CASSSLGGNTGELFF. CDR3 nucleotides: TGTGCCAGCAGCTCCCTGGGAGGAAACACCGGGGAGCTGTTTTTT. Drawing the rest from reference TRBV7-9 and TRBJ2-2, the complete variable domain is DTGVSQNPRHKITKRGQNVTFRCDPISEHNRLYWYRQTLGQGPEFLTYFQNEAQLEKSRLLSDRFSAERPKGSFSTLEIQRTEQGDSAMYLCASSSLGGNTGELFFGEGSRLTVL.

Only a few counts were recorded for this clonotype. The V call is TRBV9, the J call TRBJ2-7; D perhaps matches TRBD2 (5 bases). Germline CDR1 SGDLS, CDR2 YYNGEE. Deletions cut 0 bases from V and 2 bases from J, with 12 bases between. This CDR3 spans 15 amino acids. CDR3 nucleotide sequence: TGTGCCAGCAGCGTAGGGGGAGAGGCCACCTACGAGCAGTACTTC. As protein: CASSVGGEATYEQYF.

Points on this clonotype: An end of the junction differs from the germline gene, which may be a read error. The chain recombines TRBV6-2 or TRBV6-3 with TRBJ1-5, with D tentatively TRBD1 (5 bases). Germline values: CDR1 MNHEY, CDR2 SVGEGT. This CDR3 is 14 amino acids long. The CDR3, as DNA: TGTGCCGGCAGTCTGCGCGGGGGGGATCAGCCCCAGCATTTT. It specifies CAGSLRGGDQPQHF.

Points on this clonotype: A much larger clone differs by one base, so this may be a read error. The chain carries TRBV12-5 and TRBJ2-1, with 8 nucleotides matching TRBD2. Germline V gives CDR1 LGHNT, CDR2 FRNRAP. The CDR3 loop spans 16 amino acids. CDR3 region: CASGLLTGTRGYEQLF. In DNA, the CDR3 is TGTGCTAGTGGTTTGCTGACCGGGACTAGGGGGTATGAGCAGCTCTTC.

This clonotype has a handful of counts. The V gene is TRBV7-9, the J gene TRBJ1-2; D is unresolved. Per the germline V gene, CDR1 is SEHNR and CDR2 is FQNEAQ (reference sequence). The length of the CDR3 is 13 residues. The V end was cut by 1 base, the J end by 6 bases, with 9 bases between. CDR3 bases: TGTGCCAGCAGCTTAGTGGGTGAAGATGGCTACACCTTC. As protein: CASSLVGEDGYTF.